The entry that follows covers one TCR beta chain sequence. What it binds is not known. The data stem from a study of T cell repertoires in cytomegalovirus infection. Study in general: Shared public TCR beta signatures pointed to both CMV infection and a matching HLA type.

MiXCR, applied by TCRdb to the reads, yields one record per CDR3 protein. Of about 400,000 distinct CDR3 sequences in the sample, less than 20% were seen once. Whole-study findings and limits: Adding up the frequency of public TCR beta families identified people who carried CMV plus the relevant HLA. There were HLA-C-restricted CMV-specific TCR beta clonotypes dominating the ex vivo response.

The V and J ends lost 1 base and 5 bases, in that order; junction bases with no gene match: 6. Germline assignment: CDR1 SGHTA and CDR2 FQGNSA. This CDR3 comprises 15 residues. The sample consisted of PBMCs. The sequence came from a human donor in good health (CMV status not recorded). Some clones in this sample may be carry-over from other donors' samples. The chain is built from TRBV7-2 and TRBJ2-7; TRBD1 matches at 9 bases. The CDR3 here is CASSLVRTGANEQYF. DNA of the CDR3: TGTGCCAGCAGCTTAGTGCGGACAGGGGCAAACGAGCAGTACTTC. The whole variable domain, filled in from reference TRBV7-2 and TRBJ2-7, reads GAGVSQSPSNKVTEKGKDVELRCDPISGHTALYWYRQSLGQGLEFLIYFQGNSAPDKSGLPSDRFSAERTGGSVSTLTIQRTQQEDSAVYLCASSLVRTGANEQYFGPGTRLTVT.